This T cell receptor (beta chain) was retrieved from a study of T cells in Graves' hyperthyroidism and ophthalmopathy. Hyperthyroidism, newly diagnosed and lasting under 2 months, affected patients aged 18 to 65. Investigators excluded patients with uncontrolled infection, other autoimmune disease, pregnancy or lactation. Clinicians diagnosed patients from clinical symptoms, serum thyroxine and TRAb, thyroid ultrasound and orbital computed tomography. Source material for PBMCs was more than 7.5 ml fresh peripheral blood. CDR1 and CDR2 from the germline V gene are SGHRS and YFSETQ. The CDR3 has 16 amino acids. V lost 4 bases, J lost 2 bases, and 4 bases stayed unmatched. Amplification targeted TCR beta CDR3 regions from RNA transcripts. Researchers ran a first-round RT-PCR on the TCR CDR3 using the HTBI primer set. TCRdb used MiXCR to reprocess the multiplex PCR reads, holding one entry per CDR3 protein. The repertoire holds 500,000 to 750,000 distinct CDR3 sequences, with about a sixth as singletons.

Ten or more counts support this clonotype. The sequenced sample was blood. This receptor was obtained from a woman younger than 45 with Graves' hyperthyroidism. V usage is TRBV5-1 and J usage is TRBJ2-2; TRBD2 matches at 11 bases. The CDR3 loop is CASSPGLAVNTGELFF. For the CDR3, the DNA is TGCGCCAGCAGCCCGGGACTAGCGGTAAACACCGGGGAGCTGTTTTTT.